This TCR beta chain was recovered during a study of cytomegalovirus exposure and HLA in healthy donors. It was with 60 Vbeta and 13 Jbeta primers that the PCR ran. TCRdb's copy holds only in-frame clones and misses some; the assay was immunoSEQ multiplex PCR. Counted here are about 98,000 clones, around four fifths occurring once; the ten biggest clones make up just over 2.5%. CDR1 and CDR2 from the germline V gene are LNHDA and SQIVND (reference sequence). Between the trimmed V and J ends, which lost 6 bases and 7 bases, there was a span of 12 bases. CDR3 length equals 12 residues. The V and J genes are TRBV19 and TRBJ1-2; D unclear. This clonotype was sampled from a man aged 40-55 years in good health and CMV-seronegative. What was sequenced was PBMCs. This chain's CDR3 is CASRRREAGYTF. The CDR3 nucleotides are TGTGCCAGTAGGAGGAGGGAGGCTGGCTACACCTTC. Using reference TRBV19 and TRBJ1-2 for the parts outside the CDR3, the full variable domain is DGGITQSPKYLFRKEGQNVTLSCEQNLNHDAMYWYRQDPGQGLRLIYYSQIVNDFQKGDIAEGYSVSREKKESFPLTVTSAQKNPTAFYLCASRRREAGYTFGSGTRLTVV.